These 18 T cell receptor beta chains were sequenced from one sample in a study of T-cell reconstitution after alpha-beta-depleted transplantation in children. Construction of the TCRbeta library involved unique molecular identifiers. TCRdb recomputed calls from the PCR reads with MiXCR, one row per CDR3 protein. In the table there are roughly 400,000 distinct CDR3 sequences, roughly 21% of which are singletons. The source material was PBMCs from the stem cell graft donor, sampled from the stem cell graft. Receptor source: a human donor who donated a stem cell graft to a child with acute myeloid leukemia.

At least ten counts were recorded for this clonotype. The rearrangement links TRBV20-1 to TRBJ2-1; 9 bases are shared with TRBD1. Germline CDR1 and CDR2: DFQATT and SNEGSKA (reference sequence). The CDR3 is 16 amino acids. V lost 3 bases, J lost 15 bases, and 21 bases stayed unmatched. CDR3 nucleotides: TGCAGTGCTAGTATCCCGTCCCCACAGGGGGCTTTTATTGGGTTCTTC. The encoded protein is CSASIPSPQGAFIGFF.

J is TRBJ2-1 and V is TRBV14; unclear D gene. The CDR3 covers 13 residues. Germline values: CDR1 SGHDN, CDR2 FVKESK. The CDR3 loop reads CGRWIETYNEQFF. The CDR3 DNA is TGTGGCCGCTGGATAGAAACCTACAATGAGCAGTTCTTC.

This clonotype was detected only once. The chain couples TRBV28 to TRBJ2-7, with D tentatively TRBD2 (6 bases). The V end was cut by 7 bases, the J end by 2 bases, with 18 bases between. Germline lookup yields CDR1 MDHEN and CDR2 SYDVKM. The CDR3 is made up of 15 amino acids. CDR3 protein: CASTTHGTETYEQYF. For the CDR3, the DNA is TGTGCCAGCACCACCCACGGGACTGAAACCTACGAGCAGTACTTC. Using reference TRBV28 and TRBJ2-7 for the parts outside the CDR3, the full variable domain is DVKVTQSSRYLVKRTGEKVFLECVQDMDHENMFWYRQDPGLGLRLIYFSYDVKMKEKGDIPEGYSVSREKKERFSLILESASTNQTSMYLCASTTHGTETYEQYFGPGTRLTVT.

This chain links TRBV7-6 with TRBJ2-5; D perhaps matches TRBD2 (7 bases). The V gene's germline CDR1 is SGHVS and CDR2 FNYEAQ. CDR3 size: 16 residues. Deletions cut 5 bases from V and 0 bases from J, with 16 bases between. The CDR3 protein is CASSRGAPAYQETQYF. In DNA form, the CDR3 reads TGTGCCAGCAGCCGGGGGGCTCCTGCGTACCAAGAGACCCAGTACTTC.

V usage is TRBV12-3 or TRBV12-4 and J usage is TRBJ2-1; tentatively, D is TRBD2 (6 bases). Trimming removed 7 bases at V and 15 bases at J, with 22 bases between. The CDR3 sequence is 13 residues long. The CDR3 DNA follows: TGTGCCAGCACCCAAAGGGGCCGCAACGGGGGGTTCTTC. Protein product: CASTQRGRNGGFF.

As concerns this clonotype: It is unclear where the CDR3 begins or ends on the DNA, so no DNA is shown, and the CDR3 is as TCRdb lists it. The rearrangement uses TRBV28 and TRBJ1-2. CDR1 and CDR2 from the germline V gene are MDHEN and SYDVKM. The CDR3 length equals 14 residues, ends included. The CDR3 reads CASSFGPGPTGYTF.

The rearrangement joins TRBV12-3 or TRBV12-4 to TRBJ2-5; TRBD2 aligns across 9 bases. After removal of 1 base from V and 4 bases from J, the junction contained 7 bases not matched to a gene. CDR3 size: 16 residues. CDR3 sequence: CASSLDSGSRVETQYF. CDR3 nucleotide sequence: TGTGCCAGCAGTTTAGATAGCGGGAGTAGAGTAGAGACCCAGTACTTC.

In its sample, this clonotype was seen a few times. This chain uses TRBV7-9 with TRBJ1-5; D uncertain. CDR3 length: 15 amino acids. Germline V gene sequence: CDR1 SEHNR, CDR2 FQNEAQ (reference sequence). With 3 bases removed from V and 9 bases from J, the gap between germline ends came to 18 bases. The CDR3 protein is CASSFGPPSAWPQHF. The DNA for the CDR3 is TGTGCCAGCAGCTTTGGGCCTCCGAGCGCTTGGCCCCAGCATTTT. Supplemented by reference TRBV7-9 and TRBJ1-5, the full variable domain reads DTGVSQNPRHKITKRGQNVTFRCDPISEHNRLYWYRQTLGQGPEFLTYFQNEAQLEKSRLLSDRFSAERPKGSFSTLEIQRTEQGDSAMYLCASSFGPPSAWPQHFGDGTRLSIL.

This clonotype has more than one count but fewer than ten. This rearrangement joins TRBV20-1 to TRBJ1-1, with D unclear. V was clipped by 5 bases and J by 4 bases, with 17 bases between them. The CDR3 runs 14 residues. Germline values: CDR1 DFQATT, CDR2 SNEGSKA (reference sequence). This CDR3 reads CSAEMGSRFTEAFF. CDR3 bases: TGCAGTGCTGAGATGGGCTCCCGGTTCACTGAAGCTTTCTTT.

The chain uses TRBV29-1 and TRBJ2-2, with TRBD2 matching 7 bases. The CDR3 contains 11 residues. Trimming took 7 bases from V and 4 from J; bases not matched to a gene: 0. The germline CDR1 and CDR2 sequences are SQVTM and ANQGSEA. CDR3 nucleotide sequence: TGCAGCGGCGGGGGCACCGGGGAGCTGTTTTTT. This encodes CSGGGTGELFF.

V gene TRBV14 combines with J gene TRBJ2-7; D unresolved. Germline CDR1 and CDR2: SGHDN and FVKESK. V lost 6 bases and J 7 bases, leaving 4 bases between the germline ends. This CDR3 is 9 amino acids long. CDR3 coding DNA: TGTGCCAGCAGAGGGGAGCAGTACTTC. Its protein product is CASRGEQYF.

The sample holds many counts of this clonotype. V gene TRBV12-3 or TRBV12-4 combines with J gene TRBJ2-7; no clear D gene. The CDR3 has 11 residues. V gave up 2 bases and J gave up 6 bases, with 5 bases separating them. The chain's CDR3 is CASSLWSEQYF. The CDR3 bases are TGTGCCAGCAGTTTATGGTCCGAGCAGTACTTC.

The chain couples TRBV7-3 to TRBJ2-5; weak D call: TRBD1 (5 bases). CDR1 is SGHTA, CDR2 FQGTGA, per germline. V was clipped by 2 bases and J by 0 bases, with 16 bases between them. The CDR3 contains 17 residues. The CDR3 coding sequence is TGTGCCAGCAGCTTAGGATGGGGCGGCAGCCACCAAGAGACCCAGTACTTC. It codes for CASSLGWGGSHQETQYF.

V and J are TRBV2 and TRBJ1-2, with TRBD1 as a possible D gene (5 bases). Germline-derived CDR1 and CDR2 are SNHLY and FYNNEI. This CDR3 is 15 amino acids long. The V end lost 5 bases, the J end lost 8 bases, and 21 bases lay between the germline ends. In DNA form, the CDR3 reads TGTGCCAGCAGTCCTACCGGGACTAGCGGGACCGGCTACACCTTC. It translates to CASSPTGTSGTGYTF.

This clonotype was found many times. The chain carries TRBV12-5 and TRBJ1-2; D is possibly TRBD1 (5 bases). V was cut by 7 bases and J by 3 bases, with 12 bases left in between. Germline CDR1 and CDR2: LGHNT and FRNRAP. This CDR3 has 13 amino acids. The CDR3 DNA is TGTGCTAGTGCACCGGGGGTGGACTATGGCTACACCTTC. Translated: CASAPGVDYGYTF. The full variable domain, its missing parts supplied by reference TRBV12-5 and TRBJ1-2, is DARVTQTPRHKVTEMGQEVTMRCQPILGHNTVFWYRQTMMQGLELLAYFRNRAPLDDSGMPKDRFSAEMPDATLATLKIQPSEPRDSAVYFCASAPGVDYGYTFGSGTRLTVV.

A word on this clonotype: This may stem from a read error, because a much larger clone lies one nucleotide away. The chain joins TRBV6-1 to TRBJ2-3; 11 bases agree with TRBD2. The J segment lost 7 bases and the V segment lost 5 bases, leaving 8 bases of the junction unmatched. Germline V gives CDR1 MNHNS, CDR2 SASEGT. The CDR3 extends over 15 amino acids. CDR3 sequence reads: CASSKLAGEGYTQYF. For the CDR3, the DNA is TGTGCCAGCAGTAAACTAGCGGGAGAAGGATATACGCAGTATTTT.

In this sample, this clonotype turned up many times. V and J are TRBV20-1 and TRBJ2-7; 8 bases are shared with TRBD1. Germline-derived CDR1 and CDR2 are DFQATT and SNEGSKA (reference sequence). V shed 2 bases and J 5 bases; nucleotides not matched to a gene: 8. The CDR3 is made up of 14 amino acids. CDR3 region: CSARKGQGANEQYF. CDR3 in DNA: TGCAGTGCTAGAAAGGGGCAGGGGGCAAACGAGCAGTACTTC.

The rearrangement links TRBV4-1 to TRBJ1-1, with no clear D. The CDR3 is 13 residues long. In germline, CDR1 is MGHRA, CDR2 YSYEKL. The germline V and J ends were trimmed by 2 bases and 8 bases, with 12 bases remaining between them. The CDR3 reads CASSQTWSVEAFF. For the CDR3, the DNA is TGCGCCAGCAGCCAAACATGGTCGGTCGAAGCTTTCTTT.